This TCR beta chain appears in the sequencing data of a study of cytomegalovirus exposure and HLA in healthy donors. The CDR3 extends over 12 amino acids. The germline CDR1 and CDR2 sequences are MDHEN and SYDVKM. V was shortened by 3 bases and J by 5 bases, with 7 bases between the two germline ends. Primers included in the PCR were 60 Vbeta and 13 Jbeta primers. Here immunoSEQ multiplex PCR was the method, and the copy in TCRdb shows in-frame clones only, minus some. This sample has 90,000 to 110,000 clones; about 83% occur once, and the top ten carry 5% to 6.5%. V gene TRBV28 combines with J gene TRBJ2-5; no clear D gene. This clonotype was sampled from a man between 18 and 29 years old in good health and CMV-seronegative. Sequencing was carried out using PBMCs. The CDR3 sequence: CASSLQAETQYF. The CDR3, as DNA: TGTGCCAGCAGTTTGCAGGCGGAGACCCAGTACTTC.